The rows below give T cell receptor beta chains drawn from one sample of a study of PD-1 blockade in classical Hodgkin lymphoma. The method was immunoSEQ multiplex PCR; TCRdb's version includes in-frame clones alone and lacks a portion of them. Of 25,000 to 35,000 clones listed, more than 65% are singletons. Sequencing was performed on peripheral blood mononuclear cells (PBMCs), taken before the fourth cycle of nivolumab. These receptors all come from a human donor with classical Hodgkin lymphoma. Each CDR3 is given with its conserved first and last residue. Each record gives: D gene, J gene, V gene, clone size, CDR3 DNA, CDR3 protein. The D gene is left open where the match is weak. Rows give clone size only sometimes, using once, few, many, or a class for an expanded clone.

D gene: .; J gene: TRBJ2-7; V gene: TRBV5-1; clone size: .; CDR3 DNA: TGCGCCAGCAGCTTGGGGGGACAAAATGCGGTCTACGAGCAGTACTTC; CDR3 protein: CASSLGGQNAVYEQYF
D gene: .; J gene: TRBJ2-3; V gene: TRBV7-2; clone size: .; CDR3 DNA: TGTGCCAGCAGCTTAAGCTTCGGCGATACGCAGTATTTT; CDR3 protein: CASSLSFGDTQYF
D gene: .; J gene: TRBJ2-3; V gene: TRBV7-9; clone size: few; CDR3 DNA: TGTGCCAGCACAACCACGACAGCGGATACGCAGTATTTT; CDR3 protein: CASTTTTADTQYF
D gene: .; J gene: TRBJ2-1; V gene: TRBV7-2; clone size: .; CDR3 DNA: TGTGCCAGCAGCTTGAGATCGGGGGCCGAGAATGAGCAGTTCTTC; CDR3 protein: CASSLRSGAENEQFF
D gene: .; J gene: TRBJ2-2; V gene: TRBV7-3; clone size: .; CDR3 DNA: TGTGCCAGCAGCCCCTCTCCCCTCGGAGGCTCCGGGGAGCTGTTTTTT; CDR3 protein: CASSPSPLGGSGELFF
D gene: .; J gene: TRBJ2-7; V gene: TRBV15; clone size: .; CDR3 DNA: TGTGCCACCAGCAGGGGGGACTCCTACAACTTCTACGAGCAGTACTTC; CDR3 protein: CATSRGDSYNFYEQYF
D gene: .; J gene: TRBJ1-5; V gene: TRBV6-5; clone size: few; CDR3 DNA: TGTGCCAGCAGTTATCGACTAGATCAGCCCCAGCATTTT; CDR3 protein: CASSYRLDQPQHF
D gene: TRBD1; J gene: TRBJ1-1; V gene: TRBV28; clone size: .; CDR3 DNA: TGTGCCAGCAGCCCCGGACAGGGGACAGCTTTCTTT; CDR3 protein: CASSPGQGTAFF
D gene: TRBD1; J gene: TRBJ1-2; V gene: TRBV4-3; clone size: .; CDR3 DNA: TGCGCCAGCAGCCAAGACTTAACAGGGGACGCTAACTATGGCTACACCTTC; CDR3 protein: CASSQDLTGDANYGYTF
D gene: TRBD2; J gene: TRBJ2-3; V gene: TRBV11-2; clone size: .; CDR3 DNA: TGTGCCAGCAGACTAACCACTAGCGGGGGAAGAGATACGCAGTATTTT; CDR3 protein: CASRLTTSGGRDTQYF
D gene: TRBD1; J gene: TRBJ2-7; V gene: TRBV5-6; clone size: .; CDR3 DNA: TGTGCCAGCAGCTGGAGGAAGACAGGGGCTTCCTACGAGCAGTACTTC; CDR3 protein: CASSWRKTGASYEQYF
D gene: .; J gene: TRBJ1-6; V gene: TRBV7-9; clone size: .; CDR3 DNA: TGTGCCAGCAGTGGGGGGGACTCACCCCTCCACTTT; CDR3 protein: CASSGGDSPLHF
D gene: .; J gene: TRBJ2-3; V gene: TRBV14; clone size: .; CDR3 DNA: TGTGCCAGCAGGCAGTGGGGGGCCGGAGATACGCAGTATTTT; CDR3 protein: CASRQWGAGDTQYF
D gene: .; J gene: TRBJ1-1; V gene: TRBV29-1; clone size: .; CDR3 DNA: TGCAGCGTTGGGGTTGGGCAATCCCTGAACACTGAAGCTTTCTTT; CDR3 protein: CSVGVGQSLNTEAFF
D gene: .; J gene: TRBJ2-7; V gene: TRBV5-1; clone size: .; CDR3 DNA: TGCGCCAGCAGCTCCTTATACGAGCAGTACTTC; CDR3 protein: CASSSLYEQYF
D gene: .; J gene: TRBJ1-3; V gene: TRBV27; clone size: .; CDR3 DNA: TGTGCCAGCAGTTTATCGTCTGGGGCGGTGGGAAACACCATATATTTT; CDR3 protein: CASSLSSGAVGNTIYF
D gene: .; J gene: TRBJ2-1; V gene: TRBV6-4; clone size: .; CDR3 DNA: TGTGCCAGCAGTGACGGGCAGGGGAAATACAATGAGCAGTTCTTC; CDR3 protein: CASSDGQGKYNEQFF
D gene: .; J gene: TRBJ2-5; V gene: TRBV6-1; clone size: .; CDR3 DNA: TGTGCCAGCAGTGAAACTAGGACCGAAACAGGGAAGACCCAGTACTTC; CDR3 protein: CASSETRTETGKTQYF
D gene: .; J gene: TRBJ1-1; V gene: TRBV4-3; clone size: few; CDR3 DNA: TGCGCCAGCAGCCGACAGACTGCAGGGGACTTTAACACTGAAGCTTTCTTT; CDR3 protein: CASSRQTAGDFNTEAFF
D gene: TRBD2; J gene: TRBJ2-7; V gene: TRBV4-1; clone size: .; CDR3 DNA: TGCGCCAGCAGCCAAGAGGGGGGTAGACTAGCGGCCTCCTACGAGCAGTACTTC; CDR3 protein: CASSQEGGRLAASYEQYF
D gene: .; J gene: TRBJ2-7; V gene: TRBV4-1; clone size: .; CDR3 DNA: TGCGCCAGCAGCCAAGCGTTACGGGGTAACGAGCAGTACTTC; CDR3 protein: CASSQALRGNEQYF
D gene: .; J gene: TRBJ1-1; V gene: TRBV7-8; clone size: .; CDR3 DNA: TGTGCCAGCAGCTTTCAACAGGGCTTGGCTTTCTTT; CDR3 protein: CASSFQQGLAFF
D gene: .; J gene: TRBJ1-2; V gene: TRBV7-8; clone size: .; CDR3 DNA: TGTGCCAGCAGCTTAGCCACCGTACAGGAAAACTATGGCTACACCTTC; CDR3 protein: CASSLATVQENYGYTF